The entry that follows covers one TCR beta chain sequence. This record comes from a study of blood T cell repertoires in COVID-19. Looking at the study overall: Sources were T cells, B-cell-depleted T cells, or PBMCs; the material itself was cDNA or gDNA.

Using immunoSEQ multiplex PCR, the repertoire was profiled, and TCRdb retains in-frame clones only, with some absent. Among over 90,000 clones, around 74% were seen once, and the ten largest hold 3% to 4.5%. Trimming stripped 8 bases from V and 3 bases from J, with 13 bases between. The CDR3 spans 13 residues. Enrolment of Seattle patients took place during active infection, and they were followed longitudinally. The chain joins TRBV12-3 or TRBV12-4 to TRBJ1-2, with a tentative D call TRBD1 (5 bases). The clonotype originates from a man between 65 and 80 years old with COVID-19, enrolled during active disease. The material sequenced was peripheral blood. The CDR3 sequence is CASGTGGDYGYTF. The DNA for the CDR3 is TGTGCCAGCGGGACCGGGGGGGACTATGGCTACACCTTC.